This T cell receptor beta chain was sequenced for a study of blood T cell repertoires in COVID-19. Whole-study context: Spain, Italy and the United States supplied samples that represented acute and convalescent COVID-19.

Seattle patients were enrolled during active infection and followed longitudinally. The CDR3 is 14 amino acids. Germline V lookup: CDR1 LGHDT, CDR2 YNNKEL (reference sequence). V lost 4 bases, J lost 2 bases, and 12 bases lay in between. Sequencing was performed with immunoSEQ multiplex PCR; in TCRdb, only in-frame clones are kept and a portion is missing. The sample yields 350,000 to 500,000 clones, around 90% seen once. V is TRBV3-1 (or the pseudogene TRBV3-2) and J is TRBJ2-7; TRBD2 might be the D (6 bases). The sample comprised peripheral blood. The clonotype comes from a man between 18 and 35 years old with COVID-19, enrolled during active disease. The CDR3 DNA is TGTGCCAGCAGCCTTCAGCCGGGGGCCTACGAGCAGTACTTC. It translates to CASSLQPGAYEQYF.